This T cell receptor beta chain was documented in a study of PD-1 blockade in classical Hodgkin lymphoma. There are 16 residues in the CDR3. Trimming shortened V by 5 bases and J by 2 bases, and 18 bases separated the two germline ends. In germline, CDR1 is MDHEN, CDR2 SYDVKM. Clones were read by immunoSEQ multiplex PCR, and TCRdb kept only the in-frame ones, dropping some. Of about 7,900 clones listed, approximately 80% are singletons. Noted time point: cycle 4 day 1 (C4D1), after six to seven weeks of nivolumab. Following autologous stem cell transplantation, relapse occurred in every patient, and exposure to brentuximab vedotin varied.

The chain has TRBV28 and TRBJ1-2; TRBD1 is a possible D gene (6 bases). This TCR came from a human donor with classical Hodgkin lymphoma. The material was peripheral blood mononuclear cells (PBMCs), obtained before the fourth cycle of nivolumab. The CDR3 DNA follows: TGTGCCAGCAGTCCCTCTAGGGGGGTTGGAAACTATGGCTACACCTTC. Translation: CASSPSRGVGNYGYTF.